These T cell receptor beta chains were read from a single sample in a study of shared clonotypes between healthy human individuals. The table came from immunoSEQ multiplex PCR; TCRdb's copy has only in-frame clones and leaves some out. The sample holds hundreds of thousands of clones, roughly 98% seen once. Sequences were obtained from naive CD8+ T cells sorted from blood. These receptors came from a man aged 30 to 39 in good health. The CDR3 runs from the conserved cysteine through the conserved F or W. A D gene is named only where the DNA matches it firmly. Not all rows give a size; the values are once, few, many and, for expanded clones, a class.

size	J	V	D	DNA	CDR3
-	TRBJ2-5	TRBV27	-	TGTGCCAGCAGTTTCTCGAGCCTAAAAGAGACCCAGTACTTC	CASSFSSLKETQYF
-	TRBJ2-1	TRBV5-5	-	TGTGCCAGCAGCTTCGAGGGCGGGCGGGCTTACAATGAGCAGTTCTTC	CASSFEGGRAYNEQFF
-	TRBJ2-7	TRBV10-3	-	TGTGCCATCAGTGATGGAAGGGCCGAGCAGTACTTC	CAISDGRAEQYF
-	TRBJ2-2	TRBV13	-	TGTGCCAGCAGCTCAGGGTTGAACACCGGGGAGCTGTTTTTT	CASSSGLNTGELFF
-	TRBJ1-4	TRBV4-1	TRBD1	TGCGCCAGCAGCCACTTACCACAGGGGGTTGAAAAACTGTTTTTT	CASSHLPQGVEKLFF
-	TRBJ2-7	TRBV29-1	TRBD2	TGCAGCGTTGAGGGGGGAGTGGCTAGCGGGATAGACAACGAGCAGTACTTC	CSVEGGVASGIDNEQYF
-	TRBJ2-2	TRBV29-1	-	TGCAGCGTTGAGGGTAGTCCGAACACCGGGGAGCTGTTTTTT	CSVEGSPNTGELFF
-	TRBJ2-2	TRBV2	TRBD2	TGTGCCAGCAGCCCGGCAGGGACTAGCGGGAGAGCGAACACCGGGGAGCTGTTTTTT	CASSPAGTSGRANTGELFF
-	TRBJ1-1	TRBV5-1	-	TGCGCCAGCAGCTCTACGGACATGTTGAACACTGAAGCTTTCTTT	CASSSTDMLNTEAFF
-	TRBJ2-7	TRBV5-6	TRBD1	TGTGCCAGCAGCTTGGCCAGGCAGGGGGATATAATGTTCGAGCAGTACTTC	CASSLARQGDIMFEQYF
once	TRBJ2-1	TRBV9	TRBD2	TGTGCCAGCAGCGCCCGACTAGCGGTTACCTACAATGAGCAGTTCTTC	CASSARLAVTYNEQFF
-	TRBJ2-5	TRBV6-1	-	TGTGCCAGCAATAATATGGGGGGGCTAGAGACCCAGTACTTC	CASNNMGGLETQYF
once	TRBJ2-2	TRBV7-6	TRBD2	TGTGCCAGCAGCTTAGCCCTAGCGGGAGGTACCGGGGAGCTGTTTTTT	CASSLALAGGTGELFF
-	TRBJ2-7	TRBV14	-	TGTGCCAGCAGCCAAGTGGGGTTGGAGCAGTACTTC	CASSQVGLEQYF
-	TRBJ1-1	TRBV4-3	-	TGCGCCAGCAGCCAAGGTACAGGGAAGAACACTGAAGCTTTCTTT	CASSQGTGKNTEAFF
-	TRBJ2-3	TRBV9	-	TGTGCCAGCAGCGTAGATGGTGCGTTGGGAGATACGCAGTATTTT	CASSVDGALGDTQYF